A selection of T cell receptor beta chains follows, all from one sample in a study of blood T cell repertoires in COVID-19. Sequenced by immunoSEQ multiplex PCR; TCRdb stores in-frame clones only, minus some. The sample records 80,000 to 100,000 clones, under 90% being singletons. What was sequenced was peripheral blood. The receptors here all came from a human donor with active COVID-19. The donor label of this sample is uncertain. The CDR3 runs from the conserved cysteine through the conserved F or W. A D gene is named only where the DNA matches it firmly. Size tells how often a clone was seen (once, few, many) or the class of an expanded clone, and some rows leave it out.

d_call	v_call	j_call	clone_size	cdr3_nt	cdr3_aa
NA	TRBV3-1/TRBV3-2	TRBJ2-3	NA	TGTGCCAGCAGCCTCACGACAGCCGCCCGCACAGATACGCAGTATTTT	CASSLTTAARTDTQYF
TRBD1	TRBV10-3	TRBJ1-2	NA	TGTGCCATCAGTCGGGACAGCGACTATGGCTACACCTTC	CAISRDSDYGYTF
NA	TRBV13	TRBJ2-5	NA	TGTGCCAGCAGCTTCCTGACGAAAACTAGTGTAACCGAGACCCAGTACTTC	CASSFLTKTSVTETQYF
NA	TRBV19	TRBJ2-7	NA	TGTGCCAGTAGTAATAATCCGAGTCAGGGACTGTACTTC	CASSNNPSQGLYF
NA	TRBV18	TRBJ2-3	NA	TGTGCCAGCTCACGACAGCATGCAGATACGCAGTATTTT	CASSRQHADTQYF
NA	TRBV7-2	TRBJ2-3	NA	TGTGCCAGCAGACTACAGGGAGCCGGCACAGATACGCAGTATTTT	CASRLQGAGTDTQYF
NA	TRBV15	TRBJ2-1	NA	TGTGCCACCAGCAGAGGGGGCAGCTACAATGAGCAGTTCTTC	CATSRGGSYNEQFF
NA	TRBV29-1	TRBJ1-2	once	TGCAGCGTTGACTGGGGGGTACGGGGCTACACCTTC	CSVDWGVRGYTF
TRBD1	TRBV4-3	TRBJ1-1	NA	TGCGCCAGCAGCCGAGACTACAGGGGTATGAACACTGAAGCTTTCTTT	CASSRDYRGMNTEAFF
NA	TRBV14	TRBJ1-1	NA	TGTGCCAGCAGCCAAGATCGGGTTCAAACTGAAGCTTTCTTT	CASSQDRVQTEAFF
TRBD2	TRBV6-2/TRBV6-3	TRBJ2-7	NA	TGTGCCAGCAGTTACTCGGGACTAGCGTCCAACGAGCAGTACTTC	CASSYSGLASNEQYF
TRBD1	TRBV18	TRBJ2-3	NA	TGTGCCAGCTCACCCTTGGGACAGAGATCCACCTCTAGCACAGATACGCAGTATTTT	CASSPLGQRSTSSTDTQYF
TRBD1	TRBV4-3	TRBJ1-4	NA	TGCGCCAGCAGCCAGGCCGGGACAGGAATTGGCAAACTGTTTTTT	CASSQAGTGIGKLFF
NA	TRBV18	TRBJ1-3	NA	TGTGCCAGCTCACCGACACAGGGAATGCTTTCTGGAAACACCATATATTTT	CASSPTQGMLSGNTIYF
TRBD1	TRBV11-2	TRBJ1-1	NA	TGTGCCAGCAGCGGGACAGGGGGCTTGGGCACTGAAGCTTTCTTT	CASSGTGGLGTEAFF
TRBD2	TRBV18	TRBJ2-3	few	TGTGCCAGCTCACCGGGACTAGCGGGGGGGCCAGATACGCAGTATTTT	CASSPGLAGGPDTQYF
NA	TRBV10-3	TRBJ1-1	NA	TGTGCCATCAGTGCGACCGGACAGAACACTGAAGCTTTCTTT	CAISATGQNTEAFF
NA	TRBV9	TRBJ2-3	NA	TGTGCCAGCAGCGCGGAGGGACCTAATACAGATACGCAGTATTTT	CASSAEGPNTDTQYF
TRBD1	TRBV9	TRBJ1-3	NA	TGTGCCAGCAGCGCCGTAAACAGGGGAGGAAACACCATATATTTT	CASSAVNRGGNTIYF
NA	TRBV11-2	TRBJ2-7	NA	TGTGCCAGCAGCTTATTGCAGGGGCGGATTTTCGAGCAGTACTTC	CASSLLQGRIFEQYF
TRBD1	TRBV18	TRBJ1-2	NA	TGTGCCAGCTCATCCGGGACAGGGGGCCAGGGCTACACCTTC	CASSSGTGGQGYTF
NA	TRBV6-2/TRBV6-3	TRBJ2-7	NA	TGTGCCAGCAGTTCCCCCTCCGTCAGGACTTCCTACGAGCAGTACTTC	CASSSPSVRTSYEQYF
NA	TRBV30	TRBJ1-5	NA	TGTGCCTGGAGTGCGTCGGGACCCCAGCATTTT	CAWSASGPQHF
NA	TRBV6-5	TRBJ2-5	NA	TGTGCCAGCACCCAAGGGACCGGGACACAAGAGACCCAGTACTTC	CASTQGTGTQETQYF
NA	TRBV28	TRBJ1-5	NA	TGTGCCAGCCGAACGGGGAGAAATCAGCCCCAGCATTTT	CASRTGRNQPQHF
TRBD1	TRBV28	TRBJ1-2	NA	TGTGCCAGCAGTTGGGCGGACAGGGTGTATGGCTACACCTTC	CASSWADRVYGYTF
TRBD1	TRBV7-8	TRBJ1-1	NA	TGTGCCAGCAGCTTATCCGGACAGGGAGAGAACACTGAAGCTTTCTTT	CASSLSGQGENTEAFF
TRBD1	TRBV10-3	TRBJ1-1	NA	TGTGCCATCAGTTACGACAGGGACACTGAAGCTTTCTTT	CAISYDRDTEAFF
TRBD1	TRBV19	TRBJ2-7	NA	TGTGCCAGTAGCTCACCGGGACAGGTTTCCTACGAGCAGTACTTC	CASSSPGQVSYEQYF
TRBD1	TRBV5-1	TRBJ1-2	NA	TGCGCCAGCAGCACTTCCGGGACAGGCTTCTATGATGGCTACACCTTC	CASSTSGTGFYDGYTF
TRBD1	TRBV27	TRBJ1-6	NA	TGTGCCAGCAGTCCAACAGGGGTGGCCCACTATAATTCACCCCTCCACTTT	CASSPTGVAHYNSPLHF
NA	TRBV6-5	TRBJ1-5	NA	TGTGCCAGCAGTTATTCAGGTTTGTGGAATCAGCCCCAGCATTTT	CASSYSGLWNQPQHF
NA	TRBV2	TRBJ2-1	NA	TGTGCCAGCAGTGCCCTAGCCACCCCATCAGATGAGCAGTTCTTC	CASSALATPSDEQFF
TRBD1	TRBV28	TRBJ1-5	NA	TGTGCCAGCAGTCTCCCACGACAGGGTGGGAGCAATCAGCCCCAGCATTTT	CASSLPRQGGSNQPQHF
NA	TRBV11-3	TRBJ1-1	NA	TGTGCCAGCAGCTCCGGCGGGCTCACTGAAGCTTTCTTT	CASSSGGLTEAFF
TRBD1	TRBV5-4	TRBJ2-7	NA	TGTGCCAGCAGCTGGGGGGGACAGGGCCGCGAGCAGTACTTC	CASSWGGQGREQYF
NA	TRBV6-5	TRBJ1-2	NA	TGTGCCAGCAGCCCAAACAGGGACCATGGCTACACCTTC	CASSPNRDHGYTF
TRBD1	TRBV7-2	TRBJ2-1	once	TGTGCCAGCAGCCGGGGACAGGGATTATCGATAGGCTACAATGAGCAGTTCTTC	CASSRGQGLSIGYNEQFF
NA	TRBV27	TRBJ2-3	NA	TGTGCCAGCAGTTTATCCAGTTTCACAGATACGCAGTATTTT	CASSLSSFTDTQYF
TRBD2	TRBV7-9	TRBJ2-7	few	TGTGCCAGCAGCTTAGCGGGGGGGTACGAGCAGTACTTC	CASSLAGGYEQYF
TRBD1	TRBV12-3/TRBV12-4	TRBJ2-1	NA	TGTGCCAGCAGTTCGGACAGGTACAATGAGCAGTTCTTC	CASSSDRYNEQFF
TRBD1	TRBV14	TRBJ2-1	NA	TGTGCCAGCAGCCGGACAGGGAGCCACAATGAGCAGTTCTTC	CASSRTGSHNEQFF
NA	TRBV18	TRBJ1-2	NA	TGTGCCAGCTCATCAGACACGATAGCTAACTATGGCTACACCTTC	CASSSDTIANYGYTF
NA	TRBV5-6	TRBJ2-5	NA	TGTGCCAGCAGCTTTAGCCGAGAGACCCAGTACTTC	CASSFSRETQYF
TRBD1	TRBV5-4	TRBJ1-3	NA	TGTGCCAGCAGCTCCCTGGGACAGGGAGGAAACACCATATATTTT	CASSSLGQGGNTIYF
NA	TRBV5-1	TRBJ2-2	once	TGCGCCAGCAGCTTGAATCCGGTCACCGGGGAGCTGTTTTTT	CASSLNPVTGELFF
NA	TRBV5-4	TRBJ2-7	NA	TGTGCCAGCAGCTCGACAGCCTCCTCGCTCTCCTACGAGCAGTACTTC	CASSSTASSLSYEQYF
TRBD1	TRBV5-1	TRBJ2-1	once	TGCGCCAGCAGCGGTGACAGGGGGCGATACAATGAGCAGTTCTTC	CASSGDRGRYNEQFF
NA	TRBV10-3	TRBJ1-1	NA	TGTGCCATCACCGTAGGGGCGCGCACTGAAGCTTTCTTT	CAITVGARTEAFF
NA	TRBV5-1	TRBJ2-1	NA	TGCGCCAGCAGCTTAACAGGGTCCCACAATGAGCAGTTCTTC	CASSLTGSHNEQFF
TRBD1	TRBV7-2	TRBJ1-1	few	TGTGCCAGCAGCTCCCGAACAGGGGCCGGGGAAGCTTTCTTT	CASSSRTGAGEAFF
NA	TRBV11-2	TRBJ2-2	NA	TGTGCCAGCAGCTTAATAGACACCGGGGAGCTGTTTTTT	CASSLIDTGELFF